A selection of T cell receptor beta chains follows, all from one sample in a study of cytomegalovirus exposure and HLA in healthy donors. Profiled with immunoSEQ multiplex PCR; TCRdb holds only in-frame clones, not every one. Of under 250,000 clones listed, roughly 81% are singletons. Sequencing input: PBMCs. The receptor source for this set is a woman between 25 and 40 years old in good health and CMV-seronegative. The CDR3 runs from the conserved cysteine through the conserved F or W. The D gene is left open where the match is weak. Expanded clones get a size class; other rows say once, few or many, or leave the size out.

abundance,j_gene,v_gene,d_gene,CDR3aa,CDR3nt
many,TRBJ1-3,TRBV18,.,CASSPSTTGNTIYF,TGTGCCAGCTCACCATCGACAACTGGAAACACCATATATTTT
.,TRBJ1-5,TRBV5-6,.,CASSLLLGGGQPQHF,TGTGCCAGCAGCTTGTTACTGGGTGGCGGTCAGCCCCAGCATTTT
.,TRBJ2-2,TRBV11-3,TRBD1,CASTLNRGPNTGELFF,TGTGCCAGCACCCTCAACAGGGGTCCGAACACCGGGGAGCTGTTTTTT
.,TRBJ2-5,TRBV12-5,TRBD1,CASGLLTGEETQYF,TGTGCTAGTGGTTTGTTGACAGGGGAAGAGACCCAGTACTTC
.,TRBJ1-6,TRBV18,.,CASSPPGLGNSPLHF,TGTGCCAGCTCACCACCGGGACTGGGTAATTCACCCCTCCACTTT
.,TRBJ2-1,TRBV11-3,TRBD1,CASQTAGGNEQFF,TGTGCCTCCCAAACGGCAGGGGGCAATGAGCAGTTCTTC
.,TRBJ1-5,TRBV9,TRBD1,CASSVGQGSNQPQHF,TGTGCCAGCAGCGTAGGACAGGGGAGCAATCAGCCCCAGCATTTT
once,TRBJ2-1,TRBV6-5,.,CASSYSDGSIYEQFF,TGTGCCAGCAGTTACTCGGACGGGAGTATATATGAGCAGTTCTTC
.,TRBJ2-3,TRBV5-4,.,CASRYTSTDTQYF,TGTGCCAGCAGGTATACTAGCACAGATACGCAGTATTTT
.,TRBJ2-4,TRBV2,.,CASSGGDSTKNIQYF,TGTGCCAGCAGTGGAGGGGACTCCACCAAAAACATTCAGTACTTC
once,TRBJ2-7,TRBV12-1,.,CASSFDRGPPYEQYF,TGTGCCAGCAGCTTTGACAGGGGGCCCCCCTACGAGCAGTACTTC
.,TRBJ2-1,TRBV13,.,CASSSRGGSSYNEQFF,TGTGCCAGCAGCAGTCGTGGGGGGAGCTCCTACAATGAGCAGTTCTTC
.,TRBJ2-7,TRBV11-2,.,CASDSSLYEQYF,TGTGCCAGCGACAGTTCCCTTTACGAGCAGTACTTC
few,TRBJ2-7,TRBV7-8,TRBD1,CASSYRGTASSSYEQYF,TGTGCCAGCAGCTACAGAGGGACAGCTTCTAGCTCCTACGAGCAGTACTTC
.,TRBJ2-2,TRBV2,.,CAIFQRTGELFF,TGTGCCATCTTTCAGCGCACCGGGGAGCTGTTTTTT
once,TRBJ2-1,TRBV7-9,.,CASSFGLFNEQFF,TGTGCCAGCAGCTTCGGACTTTTTAATGAGCAGTTCTTC
.,TRBJ2-1,TRBV19,TRBD1,CASCWTGGGLDEQFF,TGTGCCAGTTGTTGGACAGGGGGCGGATTGGATGAGCAGTTCTTC
.,TRBJ2-7,TRBV6-1,.,CASTLAREQYF,TGTGCCAGCACGCTAGCAAGGGAGCAGTACTTC
.,TRBJ2-7,TRBV6-5,.,CASTPGIFSYEQYF,TGTGCCAGCACCCCAGGGATTTTCTCCTACGAGCAGTACTTC
.,TRBJ1-2,TRBV2,TRBD1,CASRFEGTGGHGYTF,TGTGCCAGCAGATTCGAAGGGACAGGGGGTCATGGCTACACCTTC
once,TRBJ1-2,TRBV30,TRBD1,CACYPLGGQGGGYTF,TGTGCCTGCTATCCCCTGGGGGGACAGGGAGGCGGCTACACCTTC
.,TRBJ2-6,TRBV2,TRBD1,CASSEPGQLSGANVLTF,TGTGCCAGCAGTGAACCGGGACAGCTCTCTGGGGCCAACGTCCTGACTTTC
.,TRBJ1-5,TRBV2,.,CASSEGQVLNQPQHF,TGTGCCAGCAGTGAAGGGCAGGTTCTCAATCAGCCCCAGCATTTT
.,TRBJ1-3,TRBV4-2,.,CASSQDYKNSPSGNTIYF,TGTGCCAGCAGCCAAGATTATAAGAACAGCCCTTCTGGAAACACCATATATTTT
few,TRBJ1-2,TRBV19,TRBD1,CASSGRWDRDRTNYGYTF,TGTGCCAGTAGTGGGCGATGGGACAGGGATAGAACTAACTATGGCTACACCTTC
.,TRBJ2-7,TRBV5-1,TRBD1,CASSVGQGARPYEQYF,TGCGCCAGCAGCGTGGGACAGGGGGCTCGGCCCTACGAGCAGTACTTC
once,TRBJ1-5,TRBV6-1,.,CASSRPGGGQPQHF,TGTGCCAGCAGTCGACCGGGGGGCGGCCAGCCCCAGCATTTT
.,TRBJ2-7,TRBV12-2,.,CASRLEGTGIRYEQYF,TGTGCAAGTCGCTTAGAAGGGACAGGGATACGCTACGAGCAGTACTTC
.,TRBJ1-4,TRBV19,.,CASSIPRGGEKLFF,TGTGCCAGTAGTATACCCCGGGGAGGGGAAAAACTGTTTTTT
.,TRBJ2-6,TRBV18,TRBD1,CASSPGTGGLSGANVLTF,TGTGCCAGCTCACCCGGGACAGGGGGCCTCTCTGGGGCCAACGTCCTGACTTTC
.,TRBJ2-1,TRBV7-9,TRBD2,CASSDTTSGRVHEQFF,TGTGCCAGCAGCGATACGACTAGCGGGAGGGTCCATGAGCAGTTCTTC
.,TRBJ1-2,TRBV15,.,CATSRDVSNYGYTF,TGTGCCACCAGCAGAGATGTCAGTAACTATGGCTACACCTTC
.,TRBJ1-2,TRBV5-8,.,CASSFRAGYGYTF,TGTGCCAGCAGCTTTAGGGCAGGGTATGGCTACACCTTC
.,TRBJ1-2,TRBV20-1,TRBD1,CSADTGVRYTF,TGCAGTGCAGATACAGGGGTACGCTACACCTTC
.,TRBJ1-4,TRBV7-9,.,CASSEVAGLTFF,TGTGCCAGCAGCGAAGTCGCGGGGCTTACGTTTTTT
.,TRBJ2-3,TRBV5-1,.,CASSLEQHTDTQYF,TGCGCCAGCAGCTTGGAACAGCACACAGATACGCAGTATTTT
.,TRBJ2-7,TRBV7-9,TRBD2,CASGLAGGPYEQYF,TGTGCCAGCGGATTAGCGGGAGGCCCCTACGAGCAGTACTTC
.,TRBJ1-5,TRBV19,TRBD1,CASTRTGIYSNQPQHF,TGTGCCAGTACCCGGACAGGGATATATAGCAATCAGCCCCAGCATTTT
.,TRBJ1-4,TRBV30,.,CAWTGTPRNEKLFF,TGTGCCTGGACGGGGACACCCCGGAATGAAAAACTGTTTTTT
.,TRBJ1-6,TRBV9,.,CASSSRGSPLHF,TGTGCCAGCAGCAGCCGGGGTTCACCCCTCCACTTT
.,TRBJ2-7,TRBV19,TRBD1,CASSIVGGQGPYEQYF,TGTGCCAGTAGTATAGTGGGTGGACAGGGTCCCTACGAGCAGTACTTC
.,TRBJ2-1,TRBV27,TRBD2,CASSLRLAAYNEQFF,TGTGCCAGCAGTTTAAGACTAGCGGCTTACAATGAGCAGTTCTTC
.,TRBJ1-3,TRBV18,TRBD1,CASSPLTGFSGNTIYF,TGTGCCAGCTCACCACTGACAGGGTTCTCTGGAAACACCATATATTTT
.,TRBJ2-7,TRBV9,.,CASSVDSSQGDEQYF,TGTGCCAGCAGCGTAGATTCCTCACAGGGAGACGAGCAGTACTTC
few,TRBJ2-7,TRBV7-7,TRBD1,CASSPTGNLYEQYF,TGTGCCAGCAGCCCGACAGGGAACCTCTACGAGCAGTACTTC
.,TRBJ2-2,TRBV2,.,CASILDRANTGELFF,.
.,TRBJ2-2,TRBV4-1,TRBD1,CASSRIQGALGGELFF,TGCGCCAGCAGCCGTATACAGGGGGCGCTTGGCGGGGAGCTGTTTTTT
.,TRBJ2-5,TRBV5-6,.,CASSLGQVVETQYF,TGTGCCAGCAGCTTGGGGCAGGTTGTAGAGACCCAGTACTTC
few,TRBJ2-7,TRBV15,.,CATSREAAYEQYF,TGTGCCACCAGCAGAGAGGCAGCCTACGAGCAGTACTTC
.,TRBJ1-1,TRBV14,.,CASSHNRQVMNTEAFF,TGTGCCAGCAGCCACAACCGACAGGTCATGAACACTGAAGCTTTCTTT
.,TRBJ1-4,TRBV2,.,CASDPDSNEKLFF,TGTGCCAGTGACCCAGACTCCAATGAGAAACTGTTTTTT
.,TRBJ1-2,TRBV30,TRBD1,CAWSAKGTGEKIHGYTF,TGTGCCTGGAGTGCCAAGGGGACAGGGGAAAAAATCCATGGCTACACCTTC
.,TRBJ2-7,TRBV6-6,TRBD1,CASSPGQGSYEQYF,TGTGCCAGCAGTCCGGGACAGGGTTCCTACGAGCAGTACTTC
.,TRBJ2-7,TRBV7-2,.,CASSSYSYEQYF,TGTGCCAGCAGCTCCTATTCCTACGAGCAGTACTTC
few,TRBJ1-2,TRBV7-8,.,CASSAAQRGYTF,TGTGCCAGCTCAGCAGCTCAGCGTGGCTACACCTTC
.,TRBJ2-3,TRBV6-5,.,CASSNQGLSTDTQYF,TGTGCCAGCAGTAACCAGGGGCTCTCCACAGATACGCAGTATTTT
.,TRBJ2-7,TRBV11-2,TRBD1,CASSSGQGAYEQYF,TGTGCCAGCAGCTCGGGACAGGGGGCCTACGAGCAGTACTTC